This TCR beta chain came from a study of shared clonotypes between healthy human individuals. This clone was found once. Assay used: immunoSEQ multiplex PCR; TCRdb lists only in-frame clones, some missing. This table has over 2 million clones, around 93% appearing once. Trimming removed 4 bases from V and 5 bases from J, with 11 bases in between. Germline-derived CDR1 and CDR2 are SEHNR and FQNEAQ (reference sequence). CDR3 length: 13 amino acids. This clonotype was sampled from a man between 18 and 29 years old in good health. Some clones in this sample may be carry-over from other donors' samples. The genes are TRBV7-9 and TRBJ1-2; D remains unclear. Sequencing input: naive CD4+ T cells from PBMCs. Subset described: CD45RA+ positively selected. The CDR3 nucleotides read TGTGCCAGCAGCTCCCTCCTAGGGTATGGCTACACCTTC. It translates to CASSSLLGYGYTF.